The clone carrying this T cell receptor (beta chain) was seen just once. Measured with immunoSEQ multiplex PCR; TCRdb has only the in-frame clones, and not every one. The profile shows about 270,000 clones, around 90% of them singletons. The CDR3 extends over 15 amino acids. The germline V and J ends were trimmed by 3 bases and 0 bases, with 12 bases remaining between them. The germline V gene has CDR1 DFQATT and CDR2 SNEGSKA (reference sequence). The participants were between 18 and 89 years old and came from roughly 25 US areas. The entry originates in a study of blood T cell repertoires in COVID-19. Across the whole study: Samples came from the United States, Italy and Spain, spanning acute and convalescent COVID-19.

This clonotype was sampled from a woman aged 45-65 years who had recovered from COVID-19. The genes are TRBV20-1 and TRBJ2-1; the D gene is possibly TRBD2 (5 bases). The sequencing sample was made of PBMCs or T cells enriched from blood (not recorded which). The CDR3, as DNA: TGCAGTGCTAGTGAAGCGGCCTTCTCCTACAATGAGCAGTTCTTC. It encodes CSASEAAFSYNEQFF.